Listed here is a single TCR beta chain. The data derive from a study of blood T cell repertoires in COVID-19. At the level of the study: Nucleic acid was either cDNA or gDNA, and it came from T cells, B-cell-depleted T cells, or PBMCs.

Generated by immunoSEQ multiplex PCR, the TCRdb table keeps only in-frame clones and is missing some. The table lists some 140,000 clones, around 87% of them singletons. The origin of this receptor is a woman aged 50 to 60 who had recovered from COVID-19. Sequenced material: peripheral blood.

CDR3 amino acids: CASSYGSQQGATGGYTF. CDR3 coding DNA: TGCGCCAGCAGCTACGGTTCGCAACAGGGGGCGACGGGTGGCTACACCTTC. The V and J genes are TRBV5-1 and TRBJ1-2, with 9 nucleotides matching TRBD1. Trimming removed 3 bases from V and 7 bases from J; junction bases left unmatched: 16. Germline CDR1 reads SGHRS; CDR2 reads YFSETQ. This CDR3 spans 17 amino acids.